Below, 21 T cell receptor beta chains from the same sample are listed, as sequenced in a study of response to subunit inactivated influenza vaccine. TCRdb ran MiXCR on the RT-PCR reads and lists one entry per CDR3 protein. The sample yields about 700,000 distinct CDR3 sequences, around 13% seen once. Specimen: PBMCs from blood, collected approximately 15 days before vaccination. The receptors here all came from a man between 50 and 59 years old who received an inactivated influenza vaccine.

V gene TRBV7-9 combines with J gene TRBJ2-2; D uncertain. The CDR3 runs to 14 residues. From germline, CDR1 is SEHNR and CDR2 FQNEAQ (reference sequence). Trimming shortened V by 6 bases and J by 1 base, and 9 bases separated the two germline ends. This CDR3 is CASRLWGNTGELFF. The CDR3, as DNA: TGTGCCAGCAGACTGTGGGGGAACACCGGGGAGCTGTTTTTT.

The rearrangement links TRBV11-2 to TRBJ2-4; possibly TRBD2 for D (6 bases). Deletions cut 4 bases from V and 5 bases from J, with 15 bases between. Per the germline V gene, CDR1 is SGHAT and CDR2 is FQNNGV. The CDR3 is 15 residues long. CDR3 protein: CASSWGGGGQNIQYF. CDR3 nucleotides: TGTGCCAGCAGCTGGGGAGGAGGAGGCCAAAACATTCAGTACTTC.

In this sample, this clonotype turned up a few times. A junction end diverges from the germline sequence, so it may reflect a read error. In DNA form, the CDR3 reads TGTACCAGCAGTCTCATATCAGGGACGGCCCGCACAGATACGCAGTATTTT. As protein: CTSSLISGTARTDTQYF. The chain recombines TRBV6-2 or TRBV6-3 with TRBJ2-3; D may match TRBD1 or TRBD2 (5 bases each). Germline values: CDR1 MNHEY, CDR2 SVGEGT. This CDR3 has 17 residues.

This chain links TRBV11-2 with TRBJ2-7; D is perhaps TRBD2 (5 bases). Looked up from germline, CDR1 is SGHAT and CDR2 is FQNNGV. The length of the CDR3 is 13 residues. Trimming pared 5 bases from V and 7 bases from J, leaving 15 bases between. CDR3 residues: CASSLTIRGEQYF. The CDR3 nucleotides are TGTGCCAGCAGCCTAACCATTCGAGGGGAGCAGTACTTC.

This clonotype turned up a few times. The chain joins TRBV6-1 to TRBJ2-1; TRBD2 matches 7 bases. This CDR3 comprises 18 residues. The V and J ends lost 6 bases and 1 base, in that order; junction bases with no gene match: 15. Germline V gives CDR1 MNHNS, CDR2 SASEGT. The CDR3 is CASSRQITSVRSYNEQFF. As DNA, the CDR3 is TGTGCCAGCAGCCGGCAAATTACTAGCGTCCGGTCCTACAATGAGCAGTTCTTC.

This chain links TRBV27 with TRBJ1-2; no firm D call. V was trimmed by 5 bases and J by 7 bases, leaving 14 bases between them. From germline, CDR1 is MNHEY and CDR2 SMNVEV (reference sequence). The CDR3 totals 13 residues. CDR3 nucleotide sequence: TGTGCCAGCAGTCTCCGGCCGGGCTTTGGCTACACCTTC. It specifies CASSLRPGFGYTF.

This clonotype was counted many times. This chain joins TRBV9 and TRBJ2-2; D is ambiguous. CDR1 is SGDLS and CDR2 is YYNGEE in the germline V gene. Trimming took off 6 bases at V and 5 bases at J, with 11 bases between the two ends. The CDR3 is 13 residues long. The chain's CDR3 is CASTGVRTGELFF. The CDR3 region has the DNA TGTGCCAGCACTGGGGTTCGGACCGGGGAGCTGTTTTTT.

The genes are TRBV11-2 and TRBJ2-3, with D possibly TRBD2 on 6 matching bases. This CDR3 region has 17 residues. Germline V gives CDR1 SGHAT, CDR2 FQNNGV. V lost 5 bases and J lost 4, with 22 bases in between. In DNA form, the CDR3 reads TGTGCCAGCAGCCCTAGGTTAACTAGCTCCGCCGCAGATACGCAGTATTTT. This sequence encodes CASSPRLTSSAADTQYF.

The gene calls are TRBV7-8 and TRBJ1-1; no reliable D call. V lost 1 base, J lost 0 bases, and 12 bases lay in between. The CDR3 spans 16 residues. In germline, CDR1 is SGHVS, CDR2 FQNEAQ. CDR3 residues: CASSLGRLGLNTEAFF. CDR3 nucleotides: TGTGCCAGCAGCTTAGGAAGGTTGGGGTTGAACACTGAAGCTTTCTTT.

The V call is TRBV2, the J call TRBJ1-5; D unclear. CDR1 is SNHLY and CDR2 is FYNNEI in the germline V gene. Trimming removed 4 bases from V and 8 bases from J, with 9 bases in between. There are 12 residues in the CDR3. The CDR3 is CASSGGSEPQHF. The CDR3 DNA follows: TGTGCCAGCAGTGGAGGTTCGGAGCCCCAGCATTTT.

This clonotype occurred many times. CDR3 nucleotide sequence: TGCGCCAGCAGCCAAGATGGGCAGGGGGATCAGCCCCAGCATTTT. Its protein is CASSQDGQGDQPQHF. This chain joins TRBV4-1 and TRBJ1-5, with TRBD1 identical over 7 bases. The trim removed 0 bases at V and 5 bases at J, leaving 4 bases unmatched. Germline assignment: CDR1 MGHRA and CDR2 YSYEKL. The length of the CDR3 is 15 residues.

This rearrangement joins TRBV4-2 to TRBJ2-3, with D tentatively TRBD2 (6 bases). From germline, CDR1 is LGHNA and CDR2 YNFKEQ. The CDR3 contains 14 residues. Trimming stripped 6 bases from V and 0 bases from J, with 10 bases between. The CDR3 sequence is CASSVDYSTDTQYF. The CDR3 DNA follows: TGTGCCAGCAGTGTGGACTATAGCACAGATACGCAGTATTTT.

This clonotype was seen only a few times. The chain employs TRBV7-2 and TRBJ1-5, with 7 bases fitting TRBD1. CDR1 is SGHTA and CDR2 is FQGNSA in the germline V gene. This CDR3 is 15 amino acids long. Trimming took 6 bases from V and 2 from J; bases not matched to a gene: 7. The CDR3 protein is CASSFGTARNQPQHF. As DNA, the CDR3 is TGTGCCAGCAGTTTCGGGACAGCCCGCAATCAGCCCCAGCATTTT.

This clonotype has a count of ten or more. This CDR3 reads CASSSDPSPSTDTQYF. The CDR3 coding sequence is TGCGCCAGCAGCTCAGACCCGTCACCTAGCACAGATACGCAGTATTTT. The gene calls are TRBV5-1 and TRBJ2-3; D is unclear. CDR1 is SGHRS, CDR2 YFSETQ, per germline. The CDR3 contains 16 residues. V was trimmed by 3 bases and J by 0 bases, leaving 14 bases between them.

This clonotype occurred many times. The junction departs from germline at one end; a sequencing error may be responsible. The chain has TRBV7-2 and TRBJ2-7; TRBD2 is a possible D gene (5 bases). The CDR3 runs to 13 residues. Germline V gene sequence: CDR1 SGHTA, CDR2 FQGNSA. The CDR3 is CASSLAGIYEQYF. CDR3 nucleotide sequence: TGTGCCAGCAGTTTAGCCGGGATCTACGAGCAGTACTTC.

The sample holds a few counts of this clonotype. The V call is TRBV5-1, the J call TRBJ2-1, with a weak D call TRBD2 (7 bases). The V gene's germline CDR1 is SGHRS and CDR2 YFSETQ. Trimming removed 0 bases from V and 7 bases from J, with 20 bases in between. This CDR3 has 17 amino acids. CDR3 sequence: CASSLAKSRGPWNEQFF. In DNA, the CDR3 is TGCGCCAGCAGCTTGGCCAAATCGCGGGGGCCTTGGAATGAGCAGTTCTTC.

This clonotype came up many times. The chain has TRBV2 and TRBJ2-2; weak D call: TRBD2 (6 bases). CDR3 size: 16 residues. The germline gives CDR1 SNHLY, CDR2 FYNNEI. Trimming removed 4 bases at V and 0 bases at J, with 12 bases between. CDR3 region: CASSAPRLANTGELFF. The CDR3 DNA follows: TGTGCCAGCAGTGCTCCCCGACTAGCGAACACCGGGGAGCTGTTTTTT.

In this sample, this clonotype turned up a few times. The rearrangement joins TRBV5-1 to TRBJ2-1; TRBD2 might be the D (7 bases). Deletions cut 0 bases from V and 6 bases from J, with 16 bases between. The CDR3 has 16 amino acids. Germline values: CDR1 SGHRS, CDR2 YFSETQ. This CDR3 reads CASSLEGGMGGNEQFF. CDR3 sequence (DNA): TGCGCCAGCAGCTTGGAGGGGGGGATGGGAGGCAATGAGCAGTTCTTC.

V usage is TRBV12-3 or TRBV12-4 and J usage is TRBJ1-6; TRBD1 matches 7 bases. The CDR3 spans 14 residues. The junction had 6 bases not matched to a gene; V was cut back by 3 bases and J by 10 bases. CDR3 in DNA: TGTGCCAGCAGTTTGGTAGGGGGCGCCTCACCCCTCCACTTT. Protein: CASSLVGGASPLHF.

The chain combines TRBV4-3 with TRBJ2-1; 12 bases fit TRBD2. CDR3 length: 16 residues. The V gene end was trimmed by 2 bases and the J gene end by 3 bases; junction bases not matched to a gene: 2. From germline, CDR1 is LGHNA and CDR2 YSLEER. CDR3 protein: CASSQTSGRIYNEQFF. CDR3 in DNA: TGCGCCAGCAGCCAAACTAGCGGGAGGATCTACAATGAGCAGTTCTTC.

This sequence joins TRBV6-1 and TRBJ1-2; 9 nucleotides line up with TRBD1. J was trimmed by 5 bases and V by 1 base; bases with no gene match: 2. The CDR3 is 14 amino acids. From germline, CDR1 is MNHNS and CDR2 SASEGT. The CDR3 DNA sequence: TGTGCCAGCAGTGAAGACAGGGGGCCGTATGGCTACACCTTC. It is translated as CASSEDRGPYGYTF.